The rows below give T cell receptor beta chains drawn from one sample of a study of neurological immune-mediated disorders. In TCRdb, the 5' RACE reads were re-called with MiXCR into one record per CDR3 protein. The table has some 30,000 distinct CDR3 sequences, 5.5% to 6% seen once. Sequencing was carried out using CD4+ T cells from blood. Source of these receptors: a woman aged 50 to 60 in good health. The CDR3 runs from the conserved cysteine through the conserved F or W. Fields, in order: D gene, clone size, J gene, V gene, CDR3 protein, CDR3 DNA. D genes are given only for firm matches. Not every row has a clone size; where given, it reads once, few, many or a size class.

.	many	TRBJ1-5	TRBV24-1	CATSDTKTVRGNQPQHF	TGTGCCACCAGTGATACCAAGACAGTAAGGGGCAATCAGCCCCAGCATTTT
TRBD2	many	TRBJ2-7	TRBV7-2	CASSLGRVRLAGGGYEQYF	TGTGCCAGCAGCTTAGGAAGGGTGCGACTAGCGGGAGGGGGCTACGAGCAGTACTTC
.	many	TRBJ1-1	TRBV7-3	CASSPQPDSPTSFFF	TGTGCCAGCAGCCCACAGCCGGACAGCCCCACAAGTTTTTTCTTT
.	many	TRBJ2-3	TRBV7-2	CASSLGERTDTQYF	TGTGCCAGCAGCTTAGGGGAGCGTACAGATACGCAGTATTTT
.	many	TRBJ2-7	TRBV6-5	CASSYKGGHEQYF	TGTGCCAGCAGTTATAAGGGGGGCCACGAGCAGTACTTC
.	medium-sized	TRBJ2-4	TRBV20-1	CSASSRGDEDIQYF	TGCAGTGCTAGTAGTCGGGGAGATGAAGACATTCAGTACTTC
TRBD1	many	TRBJ2-1	TRBV2	CASSRDRVPNEQFF	TGTGCCAGCTCCCGGGACAGGGTACCCAATGAGCAGTTCTTC
TRBD1	many	TRBJ2-3	TRBV29-1	CSVEGTGLDTQYF	TGCAGCGTTGAGGGGACAGGGTTAGATACGCAGTATTTT
.	many	TRBJ2-7	TRBV29-1	CSVTTGGNSYEQYF	TGCAGCGTTACAACGGGGGGCAACTCCTACGAGCAGTACTTC
.	many	TRBJ1-4	TRBV28	CASRSFDPGLNSKLFF	TGTGCCAGCAGGTCCTTCGACCCGGGGCTAAATAGCAAACTGTTTTTT
.	many	TRBJ2-3	TRBV15	CATSPETRRSTDTQYF	TGTGCCACCAGCCCCGAGACTAGAAGGAGCACAGATACGCAGTATTTT
TRBD2	many	TRBJ2-1	TRBV29-1	CSATPGLAGKYSYNEQFF	TGCAGCGCCACCCCGGGACTAGCGGGTAAATACTCCTACAATGAGCAGTTCTTC
.	many	TRBJ2-1	TRBV20-1	CSAPPELPSGNEQFF	TGCAGTGCTCCTCCCGAACTACCTTCGGGGAATGAGCAGTTCTTC
TRBD2	many	TRBJ2-5	TRBV5-6	CASSLPGLAEGIGGETQYF	TGTGCCAGCAGCTTGCCGGGACTAGCGGAAGGTATAGGGGGAGAGACCCAGTACTTC
.	.	TRBJ2-7	TRBV23-1	CASSQCREPPGEQYF	TGCGCCAGCAGTCAATGCAGGGAACCCCCCGGAGAGCAGTACTTC
.	.	TRBJ2-1	TRBV7-2	CASSLRLHEQFF	TGTGCCAGCAGCTTAAGGTTGCATGAGCAGTTCTTC
.	few	TRBJ2-1	TRBV7-3	CASQQTGDWAHGPFF	TGTGCCAGCCAACAGACAGGAGACTGGGCCCACGGCCCGTTCTTC
.	many	TRBJ2-6	TRBV5-5	CATLLPGANVLTF	TGTGCCACCCTCCTCCCTGGGGCCAACGTCCTGACTTTC
TRBD1	.	TRBJ1-6	TRBV7-7	CASSEGQGDSPLHF	TGTGCCAGCAGCGAAGGACAGGGCGACTCACCCCTCCACTTT
.	many	TRBJ2-1	TRBV6-2/TRBV6-3	CASTRLAPNEQFF	TGTGCCAGCACTAGGTTAGCCCCCAATGAGCAGTTCTTC
.	many	TRBJ1-4	TRBV20-1	CSASPHREEKLFF	TGCAGTGCTAGCCCGCACCGGGAAGAAAAACTGTTTTTT
.	.	TRBJ2-1	TRBV1	CTSSQDRTHLSYNEQFF	TGCACCAGCAGCCAAGATAGGACTCACCTCTCCTACAATGAGCAGTTCTTC
.	many	TRBJ2-1	TRBV7-9	CASSLGARYNEQFF	TGTGCCAGCAGCTTAGGGGCCCGATACAATGAGCAGTTCTTC
TRBD2	many	TRBJ2-2	TRBV4-3	CASSLSSGRNTGELFF	TGCGCCAGCAGCTTGTCTAGCGGGAGGAACACCGGGGAGCTGTTTTTT
.	many	TRBJ1-1	TRBV7-9	CASSFGGANTEAFF	TGTGCCAGCAGCTTCGGGGGGGCCAACACTGAAGCTTTCTTT
TRBD2	.	TRBJ2-7	TRBV28	CASSPSPGGLEQYF	TGTGCCAGCAGTCCCTCCCCGGGGGGGCTCGAGCAGTACTTC
.	many	TRBJ1-1	TRBV18	CASSPPSRTEAFF	TGTGCCAGCTCACCACCGTCCCGGACTGAAGCTTTCTTT
TRBD1	many	TRBJ2-1	TRBV6-1	CASSGGARTGRFGYNEQFF	TGTGCCAGCAGCGGGGGTGCTCGGACAGGGCGGTTTGGCTACAATGAGCAGTTCTTC
.	many	TRBJ1-1	TRBV14	CASSRRGTEAFF	TGTGCCAGCAGCCGCCGGGGCACTGAAGCTTTCTTT
TRBD2	many	TRBJ2-5	TRBV28	CASSFFGEAGGTQYF	TGTGCCAGCAGTTTTTTCGGGGAAGCGGGAGGGACCCAGTACTTC
TRBD1	many	TRBJ1-2	TRBV20-1	CSGTGNFYGYTF	TGCAGTGGGACAGGGAATTTCTATGGCTACACCTTC
TRBD1	many	TRBJ2-3	TRBV11-1	CASRDRGFTDTQYF	TGTGCCAGCAGGGACAGGGGATTCACAGATACGCAGTATTTT
TRBD1	many	TRBJ1-5	TRBV20-1	CSARASDRVYSNQPQHF	TGCAGTGCTAGAGCGTCGGACAGGGTTTATAGCAATCAGCCCCAGCATTTT
.	many	TRBJ1-5	TRBV20-1	CSARMANSNQPQHF	TGCAGTGCTAGAATGGCTAATAGCAATCAGCCCCAGCATTTT
TRBD2	.	TRBJ2-1	TRBV18	CASSPSSGGYYNEQFF	TGTGCCAGCTCACCCTCTAGCGGGGGGTACTACAATGAGCAGTTCTTC
TRBD1	many	TRBJ1-1	TRBV6-5	CASSYRDRGTEAFF	TGTGCCAGCAGTTACCGGGACAGGGGGACTGAAGCTTTCTTT
TRBD2	many	TRBJ2-3	TRBV20-1	CSAKRLAGGPDTQYF	TGCAGTGCAAAGAGACTAGCGGGGGGGCCTGATACGCAGTATTTT
TRBD1	medium-sized	TRBJ1-3	TRBV5-1	CASSSWDRGSGNTIYF	TGCGCCAGCAGCTCCTGGGACAGGGGCTCTGGAAACACCATATATTTT
.	many	TRBJ2-7	TRBV6-2/TRBV6-3	CASSYGSSRYEQYF	TGTGCCAGCAGTTACGGGTCTAGCAGATACGAGCAGTACTTC
.	many	TRBJ2-1	TRBV5-6	CASLNLGQSSYNEQFF	TGTGCCAGCTTAAATCTCGGACAGAGCTCCTACAATGAGCAGTTCTTC
.	many	TRBJ2-5	TRBV15	CATSRDIKTQYF	TGTGCCACCAGCAGAGATATTAAGACCCAGTACTTC
TRBD1	many	TRBJ1-5	TRBV20-1	CSAIEGAQSNQPQHF	TGCAGTGCTATTGAGGGGGCGCAGAGCAATCAGCCCCAGCATTTT
.	many	TRBJ2-7	TRBV5-1	CASSSGTPYEQYF	TGCGCCAGCAGCTCCGGGACCCCCTACGAGCAGTACTTC
.	many	TRBJ2-7	TRBV6-2/TRBV6-3	CASVGQFSSYEQYF	TGTGCCAGCGTGGGCCAATTCTCTTCCTACGAGCAGTACTTC
.	many	TRBJ2-3	TRBV7-2	CASSATLASADTQYF	TGTGCCAGCAGCGCTACCCTAGCGTCTGCAGATACGCAGTATTTT
.	many	TRBJ1-1	TRBV6-5	CASSDHYTGEAFF	TGTGCCAGCAGTGATCATTATACCGGGGAAGCTTTCTTT
.	many	TRBJ2-2	TRBV10-1	CASSDSNTGELFF	TGCGCCAGCAGTGACTCAAACACCGGGGAGCTGTTTTTT
.	few	TRBJ2-7	TRBV28	CASAGEPYEQYF	TGTGCCAGCGCAGGGGAACCCTACGAGCAGTACTTC
.	many	TRBJ1-1	TRBV15	CATSRDGWKGTEAFF	TGTGCCACCAGCAGAGATGGATGGAAGGGCACTGAAGCTTTCTTT
.	many	TRBJ2-1	TRBV7-2	CASWRDRGGNEQFF	TGTGCCAGTTGGCGGGACAGAGGAGGCAATGAGCAGTTCTTC
.	many	TRBJ1-5	TRBV6-2/TRBV6-3	CASSYSVGKAYRRPQHF	TGTGCCAGCAGTTACTCCGTCGGCAAGGCTTACCGTCGGCCCCAGCATTTT
.	many	TRBJ1-1	TRBV5-1	CASSLGGSARNTEAFF	TGCGCCAGCAGCTTGGGGGGGTCGGCGAGGAACACTGAAGCTTTCTTT
.	many	TRBJ2-7	TRBV4-1	CASSHKTEYEQYF	TGCGCCAGCAGCCACAAAACAGAATACGAGCAGTACTTC
.	many	TRBJ2-2	TRBV12-3/TRBV12-4	CASGRGQNTGELFF	TGTGCCAGTGGCCGGGGGCAGAACACCGGGGAGCTGTTTTTT
.	many	TRBJ1-1	TRBV20-1	CSARGPWGPEAFF	TGCAGTGCTAGAGGGCCCTGGGGACCTGAAGCTTTCTTT
.	many	TRBJ1-1	TRBV5-1	CASSLSGTAGGEAFF	TGCGCCAGCAGCTTGTCGGGAACGGCCGGTGGTGAAGCTTTCTTT
.	.	TRBJ2-3	TRBV12-3/TRBV12-4	CASSLGGTVTDTQYF	TGTGCCAGCAGTTTAGGCGGGACAGTAACAGATACGCAGTATTTT
.	once	TRBJ2-7	TRBV7-2	CASRKEGVGVYEQYF	TGTGCCAGCAGGAAGGAGGGGGTGGGAGTCTACGAGCAGTACTTC